This T cell receptor beta chain was identified during a study of identical twins (TCRdb year 2016). With regard to the full study: To test whether fetal clonotypes persist, this study deep-sequenced TCR alpha and beta repertoires from monozygotic twins, from unrelated adults of various ages, and from cord blood. Replicate twin experiments were performed at different times using different library preparation protocols to rule out contamination. General study outcomes and caveats: Compared with coincidental sharing between unrelated individuals, out-of-frame TCR alpha sequences shared between twins showed an excess of sequences with low generation probability. Abundant cord blood beta clonotypes carried fewer insertions; young adult naive repertoires showed a weaker similar trend, while memory repertoires showed none. The excess sharing between twins in beta out-of-frame sequences was weaker because fewer shared sequences reduced the signal-to-noise ratio. Invariant T cells such as MAIT and iNKT could partly confound zero-insertion analyses, although diverse VJ usage argued against such confounding for most clonotypes. Out-of-frame TCR alpha sharing in monozygotic twins was systematically underestimated by recombination models, whereas sharing between unrelated individuals was in agreement with the recombination models. Conclusions relied on cross-sectional statistical analysis, since the same donors could not be followed over many years.

The protocol used for the library was 5' RACE. Sequencing used an Illumina HiSeq 2000. A universal primer binding site was added through template switching, and the final cDNA carried a unique molecular identifier so that TCR cDNA molecules could be counted accurately. Specific primers in the conserved constant-segment region were used to synthesize first-strand cDNA for the TCR alpha and beta chains. To control for contamination, every cDNA library carried two barcodes: a SMART-Mk sample barcode plus Illumina barcodes. Two successive PCR steps introduced TruSeq adapter sequences along with Illumina sample barcodes. TCR alpha and beta cDNA libraries were sequenced on the Illumina HiSeq platform with custom primers. The paper's data handling went like this. MiGEC processed the raw reads to extract unique molecular identifiers, while MiXCR was used to determine the CDR3 positions. Recombination models were inferred per individual with the repgenHMM and IGoR tools using an EM algorithm. Shared clonotype analysis was performed with the tcR package in R, normalizing sharing by the product of cloneset sizes. To study raw recombination free of thymic and clonal selection effects, out-of-frame nonproductive sequences were analyzed. TCRdb itself trimmed the public reads at Q25 with fastp, ran MiXCR and retained productive beta chains. Every entry covers one CDR3 protein and lists the most common genes and DNA from its rows. The V and J calls follow TCRdb's processing rather than the paper's. The sample profile shows 400,000 or so distinct CDR3 sequences; about 10% of them were found once. The ten top clones hold 8% to 9.5% of the sample.

Compared with germline, V lacks 3 bases and J lacks 7 bases; bases without a gene match: 1. The germline V gene specifies SGHTA as CDR1 and FQGTGA as CDR2. There are 14 amino acids in the CDR3, from cysteine to phenylalanine inclusive. The DNA shown is the 42-base CDR3, in frame from base 1. Every donor in the study was a healthy Caucasian. Three unrelated non-twin adults were additionally sequenced: a male aged 18 to 30, a male aged 50 to 60 and a female aged 50 to 60. Miltenyi CD45RO+ enrichment and human naive T-cell isolation kits were used to isolate memory (CD45RO+) and naive T cells from PBMC. This clonotype was observed at least ten times. There is no known antigen for this receptor. Base qualities were left out, and no much larger clone turns up one base away.

The sequencing sample was made of naive T cells sorted from blood. The cell subset or site label corresponds to: cells isolated with a human naive T-cell isolation kit. This sequence uses TRBV7-3 and TRBJ1-6; 9 nucleotides in the junction match TRBD1. This receptor was obtained from a woman between 50 and 59 years old in good health. For the CDR3, the sequence is CASSFGTGNSPLHF. In nucleotide form, the sequence is TGTGCCAGCAGCTTCGGGACAGGGAATTCACCCCTCCACTTT.